The present TCR beta chain was sequenced within a study of cytomegalovirus exposure and HLA in healthy donors. Study findings and constraints: Later, an analysis found that TCR clusters from the first cohort tended to co-occur in the approximately 130 validation repertoires. Reports showed the classifier diagnosing cytomegalovirus status with high specificity and sensitivity.

CDR3 length equals 13 residues. CDR1 SGHTA and CDR2 FQGTGA come from the germline V gene. J gave up 7 bases and V 5 bases, and 7 bases lay outside the gene matches. This clone occurred once. What it recognizes is unknown. Assay: immunoSEQ multiplex PCR; the TCRdb copy retains only in-frame clones and omits some. This sample has approximately 150,000 clones; approximately 86% occur once, and the top ten carry 3.5% to 5%. The rearrangement uses TRBV7-3 and TRBJ2-7; 8 positions match TRBD1. Sequencing was performed on PBMCs. This TCR was recovered from a man aged 18 to 30 in good health and CMV-seropositive. CDR3 sequence (DNA): TGTGCCAGCAGCCCAGGGGGCCTAGGGGAGCAGTACTTC. The encoded protein is CASSPGGLGEQYF.